Presented here are 32 T cell receptor beta chains from one specimen sequenced in a study of blood T cell repertoires in COVID-19. Profiling relied on immunoSEQ multiplex PCR, and the TCRdb table lists in-frame clones only, not all of them. Of over 250,000 clones detected, over 80% appear once; the ten largest clones hold over 5.5%. Sequencing was performed on peripheral blood. The receptors derive from a woman between 50 and 59 years old with COVID-19, enrolled during active disease.

CDR3 sequence reads: CASSLGGTGSLYEQYF. The CDR3 DNA sequence: TGCGCCAGCAGCTTGGGCGGGACAGGGAGTCTGTACGAGCAGTACTTC. The chain has TRBV5-1 and TRBJ2-7, with TRBD1 matching 9 bases. The CDR3 loop spans 16 amino acids. J lost 4 bases, V lost 0 bases, and 8 bases had no gene match. Germline V gene data show CDR1 as SGHRS and CDR2 as YFSETQ.

The chain combines TRBV18 with TRBJ2-7; 10 bases are a match to TRBD1. Germline CDR1 and CDR2: KGHSH and LQKENI. J gave up 3 bases and V 4 bases, and 6 bases lay outside the gene matches. The CDR3 runs 15 residues. CDR3 in amino acids: CASSQSGQGSYEQYF. The CDR3 DNA follows: TGTGCCAGCTCACAATCGGGACAGGGGAGCTACGAGCAGTACTTC.

V gene TRBV4-3 combines with J gene TRBJ2-2; 13 bases line up with TRBD2. Germline CDR1 and CDR2: LGHNA and YSLEER. The trim removed 3 bases at V and 7 bases at J, leaving 5 bases unmatched. This CDR3 spans 16 amino acids. The DNA for the CDR3 is TGCGCCAGCAGCCAGGAGTGGACTAGCGGGGGCGGGGAGCTGTTTTTT. This encodes CASSQEWTSGGGELFF.

CDR3 coding DNA: TGTGCCAGCAGCCCGACAGGGGTTACTGAAGCTTTCTTT. Translation gives CASSPTGVTEAFF. The chain employs TRBV7-8 and TRBJ1-1; 8 positions match TRBD1. CDR3 length equals 13 residues. J was trimmed by 5 bases and V by 5 bases; bases with no gene match: 4. In germline, CDR1 is SGHVS, CDR2 FQNEAQ.

J is TRBJ2-2 and V is TRBV19, with 8 bases aligning to TRBD1. The V and J ends lost 1 base and 0 bases, in that order; junction bases with no gene match: 1. Germline CDR1 and CDR2: LNHDA and SQIVND (reference sequence). The CDR3 is 16 residues long. CDR3 protein: CASSIATGANTGELFF. In DNA form, the CDR3 reads TGTGCCAGTAGTATAGCGACAGGGGCGAACACCGGGGAGCTGTTTTTT.

The chain employs TRBV3-1 (or the pseudogene TRBV3-2) and TRBJ1-1; D is perhaps TRBD1 (6 bases). V lost 4 bases to trimming and J lost 5 bases, with 17 bases between them. The length of the CDR3 is 15 residues. Germline V gene data show CDR1 as LGHDT and CDR2 as YNNKEL (reference sequence). CDR3 sequence reads: CASSPRRGAATEAFF. DNA for the CDR3: TGTGCCAGCAGCCCCCGACGGGGGGCAGCGACTGAAGCTTTCTTT.

The rearrangement links TRBV11-3 to TRBJ2-1; TRBD2 aligns across 16 bases. J was trimmed by 2 bases and V by 5 bases; bases with no gene match: 12. Germline V CDR1 and CDR2: SGHNT, YENEEA. This CDR3 contains 20 residues. The CDR3 is CASSPIPGLAGGSPYNEQFF. The CDR3 DNA is TGTGCCAGCAGCCCAATTCCGGGACTAGCGGGAGGGTCTCCCTACAATGAGCAGTTCTTC.

The gene calls are TRBV18 and TRBJ1-4, with 8 bases that match TRBD1. Germline V CDR1 and CDR2: KGHSH, LQKENI. The CDR3 has 14 residues. Trimming at V came to 2 bases and at J to 10 bases, leaving 6 bases not matched to a gene. This CDR3 is CASSPGQGGSKLFF. DNA of the CDR3: TGTGCCAGCTCACCAGGACAGGGAGGGTCAAAACTGTTTTTT.

The chain has TRBV7-9 and TRBJ2-1, with 10 positions matching TRBD1. Trimming at V came to 6 bases and at J to 4 bases, leaving 6 bases not matched to a gene. The CDR3 is made up of 15 amino acids. The germline CDR1 and CDR2 sequences are SEHNR and FQNEAQ (reference sequence). The CDR3 DNA reads TGTGCCAGCAGGCCCGGGACAGGGGCGTACAATGAGCAGTTCTTC. It encodes CASRPGTGAYNEQFF.

The chain employs TRBV19 and TRBJ2-1; TRBD1 might be the D (6 bases). V was cut by 1 base and J by 4 bases, with 14 bases left in between. Germline V lookup: CDR1 LNHDA, CDR2 SQIVND (reference sequence). The CDR3 runs 16 residues. In DNA, the CDR3 is TGTGCCAGTAGTATAGTAAGGGGACAAACGTACAATGAGCAGTTCTTC. It codes for CASSIVRGQTYNEQFF.

This clone was counted once. CDR3 sequence reads: CASSPVTYEQYF. For the CDR3, the DNA is TGTGCCAGCAGCCCGGTAACCTACGAGCAGTACTTC. The V gene is TRBV7-9, the J gene TRBJ2-7, with D uncertain. Germline-derived CDR1 and CDR2 are SEHNR and FQNEAQ (reference sequence). CDR3 length: 12 amino acids. Trimming took off 5 bases at V and 2 bases at J, with 7 bases between the two ends.

The chain joins TRBV18 to TRBJ2-7; 10 nucleotides agree with TRBD2. Trimming at V came to 6 bases and at J to 0 bases, leaving 8 bases not matched to a gene. In germline, CDR1 is KGHSH, CDR2 LQKENI. This CDR3 has 16 residues. DNA for the CDR3: TGTGCCAGCTCGCAAGGACTAGCGGATCGCTCCTACGAGCAGTACTTC. Encoded protein: CASSQGLADRSYEQYF. Variable domain in full (rest from reference TRBV18 and TRBJ2-7): NAGVMQNPRHLVRRRGQEARLRCSPMKGHSHVYWYRQLPEEGLKFMVYLQKENIIDESGMPKERFSAEFPKEGPSILRIQQVVRGDSAAYFCASSQGLADRSYEQYFGPGTRLTVT.

The V gene is TRBV19, the J gene TRBJ1-1, with D perhaps TRBD1 (5 bases). The CDR3 spans 17 residues. Germline loops: CDR1 LNHDA, CDR2 SQIVND (reference sequence). V dropped 3 bases and J dropped 6 bases, with 23 bases sitting between them. DNA for the CDR3: TGTGCCAGTAGTATGGCGGTGGACGGCAGGGATAGGGCTGAAGCTTTCTTT. As protein: CASSMAVDGRDRAEAFF.

A single count supports this clone. This sample includes further DNA sequences coding for the same CDR3. This rearrangement joins TRBV19 to TRBJ1-5; 10 bases are a match to TRBD1. The CDR3 runs 14 residues. Germline trimming cut 3 bases from V and 7 bases from J; bases unmatched to any gene: 3. CDR1 and CDR2 (germline): LNHDA, SQIVND (reference sequence). DNA for the CDR3: TGTGCCAGTAGTATTCGGACAGGGGGGCAGCCCCAGCATTTT. Translation gives CASSIRTGGQPQHF.

The chain links TRBV5-6 to TRBJ2-2, with D uncertain. Germline CDR1 reads SGHDT; CDR2 reads YYEEEE. With 0 bases removed from V and 2 bases from J, the gap between germline ends came to 5 bases. The CDR3 totals 14 residues. CDR3 residues: CASSLASNTGELFF. CDR3 nucleotides: TGTGCCAGCAGCTTGGCGTCTAACACCGGGGAGCTGTTTTTT.

This rearrangement joins TRBV7-3 to TRBJ2-3; D unclear. The V gene's germline CDR1 is SGHTA and CDR2 FQGTGA. The V and J ends lost 8 bases and 5 bases respectively, with 14 bases between them. The CDR3 has 13 amino acids. Here the CDR3 reads CASQEQLGDTQYF. The CDR3 DNA sequence: TGTGCCAGCCAGGAACAGCTGGGAGATACGCAGTATTTT.

The chain joins TRBV7-6 to TRBJ1-2, with 8 bases that match TRBD1. Germline CDR1 SGHVS, CDR2 FNYEAQ. V was pared by 5 bases and J by 0 bases, with 5 bases of the junction left unmatched. The CDR3 consists of 15 residues. This chain's CDR3 is CASSPRTGSNYGYTF. The CDR3, as DNA: TGTGCCAGCAGCCCGCGGACAGGGTCTAACTATGGCTACACCTTC. The full variable domain, with the rest looked up from reference TRBV7-6 and TRBJ1-2, is GAGVSQSPRYKVTKRGQDVALRCDPISGHVSLYWYRQALGQGPEFLTYFNYEAQQDKSGLPNDRFSAERPEGSISTLTIQRTEQRDSAMYRCASSPRTGSNYGYTFGSGTRLTVV.

V is TRBV6-2 or TRBV6-3 and J is TRBJ2-2, with TRBD1 matching 7 bases. The CDR3 is 15 residues long. Per germline, CDR1 MNHEY and CDR2 SVGEGT. Trimming cost V 6 bases and J 9 bases; bases outside gene matches: 13. Here the CDR3 DNA reads TGTGCCAGCAGCCCCCCGCAGGGGGTAATCCGGGAGCTGTTTTTT. This translates into CASSPPQGVIRELFF.

The V gene is TRBV5-1, the J gene TRBJ2-3, with D possibly being TRBD2 (6 bases). The CDR3 runs to 15 residues. Germline CDR1 and CDR2: SGHRS and YFSETQ. Trimming left V 1 base short and J 4 bases short, with 13 bases between. In nucleotides, the CDR3 is TGCGCCAGCAGCTTGAGAGCTGGGGACTCAGATACGCAGTATTTT. Translation gives CASSLRAGDSDTQYF.

This sequence joins TRBV2 and TRBJ2-2, with TRBD1 matching 7 bases. Germline CDR1 and CDR2: SNHLY and FYNNEI. V dropped 2 bases and J dropped 5; count of bases not matched to a gene: 5. The CDR3 is 15 residues long. In nucleotides, the CDR3 is TGTGCCAGCAGTGAAAACAGGGGCGGTACCGGGGAGCTGTTTTTT. Its translation is CASSENRGGTGELFF.

The CDR3: CASNPRGQSYEQYF. Here the CDR3 DNA reads TGTGCCAGCAACCCCCGAGGACAGAGCTACGAGCAGTACTTC. The J gene is TRBJ2-7, the V gene TRBV2; D might be TRBD1 (6 bases). The CDR3 extends over 14 amino acids. Germline V gene lookup returns CDR1 SNHLY and CDR2 FYNNEI. Trimming shortened V by 7 bases and J by 3 bases, and 16 bases separated the two germline ends.

This clone was seen a single time. The chain links TRBV19 to TRBJ2-7; TRBD2 matches at 7 bases. V dropped 3 bases and J dropped 2; count of bases not matched to a gene: 7. The CDR3 has 15 amino acids. Per the germline V gene, CDR1 is LNHDA and CDR2 is SQIVND (reference sequence). The CDR3 protein is CASSIGSGNPYEQYF. CDR3 DNA sequence: TGTGCCAGTAGTATCGGCAGCGGGAATCCCTACGAGCAGTACTTC.

The chain has TRBV27 and TRBJ2-7, with D uncertain. Between the trimmed V and J ends, which lost 4 bases and 3 bases, there was a span of 10 bases. CDR1 MNHEY and CDR2 SMNVEV come from the germline V gene (reference sequence). CDR3 length: 13 amino acids. CDR3 loop: CASSSSSYYEQYF. CDR3 bases: TGTGCCAGCAGTTCATCTTCCTACTACGAGCAGTACTTC.

Regarding this clone: The junction shows a germline mismatch at one end, possibly a read error. This chain connects TRBV7-9 to TRBJ2-2, with 7 bases identical to TRBD2. The CDR3 is made up of 15 amino acids. Germline V CDR1 and CDR2: SEHNR, FQNEAQ (reference sequence). This CDR3 reads CASSASTSNIGELFF. CDR3 in DNA: TGTGCCAGCAGCGCTTCGACTAGCAACATCGGGGAGCTGTTTTTT. The variable domain in full, with the rest retrieved from reference TRBV7-9 and TRBJ2-2, is DTGVSQNPRHKITKRGQNVTFRCDPISEHNRLYWYRQTLGQGPEFLTYFQNEAQLEKSRLLSDRFSAERPKGSFSTLEIQRTEQGDSAMYLCASSASTSNIGELFFGEGSRLTVL.

The chain links TRBV10-2 to TRBJ2-7; tentative D call: TRBD2 (5 bases). CDR3 length equals 14 residues. CDR1 and CDR2 from the germline V gene are WSHSY and SAAADI. The V gene lost 6 bases and the J gene lost 4 bases, with 16 bases spanning the gap. CDR3 protein: CASRRNTEGYEQYF. The DNA for the CDR3 is TGCGCCAGCAGACGGAATACAGAGGGATACGAGCAGTACTTC.

This chain uses TRBV6-2 or TRBV6-3 with TRBJ2-1; 12 bases agree with TRBD1. This CDR3 comprises 19 residues. V was pared by 4 bases and J by 3 bases, with 13 bases of the junction left unmatched. Per the germline V gene, CDR1 is MNHEY and CDR2 is SVGEGT. This CDR3 is CASSFPGTGGPGDYNEQFF. The CDR3 DNA reads TGTGCCAGCAGTTTTCCCGGGACAGGGGGCCCAGGGGACTACAATGAGCAGTTCTTC.

V usage is TRBV12-3 or TRBV12-4 and J usage is TRBJ2-7, with D tentatively TRBD2 (5 bases). V gave up 8 bases and J gave up 6 bases, with 14 bases separating them. CDR3 length equals 12 residues. The CDR3 region has the DNA TGTGCCAGCGGGATAATCGGGGTCGAGCAGTACTTC. Translated: CASGIIGVEQYF.

This clone was counted a single time. This chain's CDR3 is CASSSGTKSYEQYF. The CDR3 coding sequence is TGTGCCAGCAGCTCCGGGACTAAGTCCTACGAGCAGTACTTC. The chain recombines TRBV7-9 with TRBJ2-7, with 7 bases that match TRBD2. This CDR3 is 14 amino acids long. The germline gives CDR1 SEHNR, CDR2 FQNEAQ (reference sequence). V lost 4 bases and J lost 1; bases outside the gene matches: 4.

The V gene is TRBV7-9, the J gene TRBJ2-2; possibly TRBD2 for D (6 bases). Germline-derived CDR1 and CDR2 are SEHNR and FQNEAQ (reference sequence). The CDR3 contains 18 residues. V shed 0 bases and J shed 7 bases, with 21 bases lying between them. In nucleotides, the CDR3 is TGTGCCAGCAGCTTAGCGCTGGGGACTCCGGGTTTGATCGGGGAGCTGTTTTTT. Translation: CASSLALGTPGLIGELFF.

CDR3 protein: CATSDLGTSGTDTDTQYF. CDR3 nucleotide sequence: TGTGCCACCAGTGATTTGGGGACTAGCGGGACCGACACAGATACGCAGTATTTT. The chain joins TRBV24-1 to TRBJ2-3; 13 bases are shared with TRBD2. V was pared by 0 bases and J by 2 bases, with 4 bases of the junction left unmatched. Germline values: CDR1 KGHDR, CDR2 SFDVKD. The CDR3 is 18 amino acids.

The chain carries TRBV29-1 and TRBJ2-1; D is perhaps TRBD1 (6 bases). Germline V lookup: CDR1 SQVTM, CDR2 ANQGSEA. CDR3 size: 12 residues. V lost 4 bases and J 4 bases, leaving 8 bases between the germline ends. The CDR3 loop is CSVGQGYNEQFF. The DNA for the CDR3 is TGCAGCGTTGGGCAGGGGTACAATGAGCAGTTCTTC.

The gene calls are TRBV12-3 or TRBV12-4 and TRBJ2-7, with TRBD1 matching 8 bases. With 6 bases clipped from V and 4 bases from J, the junction kept 5 bases outside the gene matches. This CDR3 contains 13 residues. CDR3 nucleotide sequence: TGTGCCAGCAGAGACAGGGGTGGGTACGAGCAGTACTTC. This encodes CASRDRGGYEQYF.